Sequencing of this T cell receptor beta chain was carried out in a study of graft-versus-host responses after intestinal transplantation. About the research overall: Anti-thymocyte globulin was used for induction in all recipients, who then took tacrolimus and steroids for roughly 3 years.

Regarding this clone: Its specificity is unknown.

Germline loops: CDR1 SEHNR, CDR2 FQNEAQ (reference sequence). The CDR3 length is 16 residues. Trimming stripped 5 bases from V and 0 bases from J, with 16 bases between. Broader study findings: Detected in recipient marrow were GvH clones, some of which were first observed in ileum or blood.

Some clones are missing from TCRdb's copy, which holds only in-frame ones; the method was immunoSEQ multiplex PCR. The table records 55,000 to 70,000 clones, about 90% of them present only once. The sequencing used PBMCs, collected less than 130 days after intestinal transplantation. This chain links TRBV7-9 with TRBJ1-1; tentatively, D is TRBD1 (5 bases). This TCR derives from a human patient who received an intestinal transplant, so some T cells may come from the graft donor. CDR3 DNA sequence: TGTGCCAGCAGCCCATATACCGGGACTGTGAACACTGAAGCTTTCTTT. Protein sequence: CASSPYTGTVNTEAFF.